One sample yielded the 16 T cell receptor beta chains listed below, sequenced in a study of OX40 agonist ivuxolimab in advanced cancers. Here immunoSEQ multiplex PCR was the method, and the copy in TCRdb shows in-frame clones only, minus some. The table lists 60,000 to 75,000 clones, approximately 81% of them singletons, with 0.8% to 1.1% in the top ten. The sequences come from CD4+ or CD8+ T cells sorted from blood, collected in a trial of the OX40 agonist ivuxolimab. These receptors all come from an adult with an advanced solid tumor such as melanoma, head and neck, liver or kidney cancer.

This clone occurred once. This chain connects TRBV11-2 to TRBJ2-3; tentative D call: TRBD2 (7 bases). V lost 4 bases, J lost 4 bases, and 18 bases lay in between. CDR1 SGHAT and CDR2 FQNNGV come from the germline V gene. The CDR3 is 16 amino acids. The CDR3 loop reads CASSSPWGGPPDTQYF. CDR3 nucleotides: TGTGCCAGCAGCTCCCCGTGGGGGGGGCCGCCAGATACGCAGTATTTT.

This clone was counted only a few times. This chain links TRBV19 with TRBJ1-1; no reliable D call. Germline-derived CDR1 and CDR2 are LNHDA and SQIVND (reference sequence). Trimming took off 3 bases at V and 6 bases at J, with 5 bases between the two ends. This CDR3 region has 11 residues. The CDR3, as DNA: TGTGCCAGTAGTATTCAGTCTGAAGCTTTCTTT. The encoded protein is CASSIQSEAFF.

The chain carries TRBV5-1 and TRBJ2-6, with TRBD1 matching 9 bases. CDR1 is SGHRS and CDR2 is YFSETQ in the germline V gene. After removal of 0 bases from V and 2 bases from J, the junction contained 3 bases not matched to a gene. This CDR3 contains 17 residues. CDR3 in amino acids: CASSLVGQGTGANVLTF. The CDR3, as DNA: TGCGCCAGCAGCTTGGTCGGACAGGGGACTGGGGCCAACGTCCTGACTTTC.

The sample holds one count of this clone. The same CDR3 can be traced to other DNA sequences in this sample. CDR3 bases: TGTGCCAGCAGCTTAGGGGGCTTGGGCACAGATACGCAGTATTTT. This encodes CASSLGGLGTDTQYF. The genes are TRBV5-5 and TRBJ2-3; 7 bases match TRBD1. Germline V gene sequence: CDR1 SGHKS, CDR2 YYEKEE (reference sequence). The CDR3 runs to 15 residues. V shed 2 bases, J shed 1 base, and the junction held 4 bases outside the gene matches.

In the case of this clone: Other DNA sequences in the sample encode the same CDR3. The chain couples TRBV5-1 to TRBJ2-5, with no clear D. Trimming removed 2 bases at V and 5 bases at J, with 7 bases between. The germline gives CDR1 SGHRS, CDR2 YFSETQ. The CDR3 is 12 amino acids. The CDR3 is CASSLRRETQYF. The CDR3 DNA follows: TGCGCCAGCAGCTTACGACGGGAGACCCAGTACTTC.

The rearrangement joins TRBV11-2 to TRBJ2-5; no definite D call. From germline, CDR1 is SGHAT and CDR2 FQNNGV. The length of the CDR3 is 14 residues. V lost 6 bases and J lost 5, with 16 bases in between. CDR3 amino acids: CASRLSTNMETQYF. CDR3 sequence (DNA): TGTGCCAGCAGACTATCGACCAATATGGAGACCCAGTACTTC.

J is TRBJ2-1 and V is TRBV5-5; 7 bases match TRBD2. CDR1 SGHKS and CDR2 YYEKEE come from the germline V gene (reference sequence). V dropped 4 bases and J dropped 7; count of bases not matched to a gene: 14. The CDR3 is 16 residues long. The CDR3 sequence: CASSPLAGEIGNEQFF. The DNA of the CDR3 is TGTGCCAGCAGCCCCCTGGCGGGGGAGATAGGGAATGAGCAGTTCTTC.

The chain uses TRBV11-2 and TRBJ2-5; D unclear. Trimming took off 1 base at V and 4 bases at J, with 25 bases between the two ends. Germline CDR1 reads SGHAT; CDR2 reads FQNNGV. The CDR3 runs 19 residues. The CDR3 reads CASSLVLTRGMGKRETQYF. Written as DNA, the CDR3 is TGTGCCAGCAGCTTAGTTTTAACCCGAGGAATGGGCAAGCGAGAGACCCAGTACTTC.

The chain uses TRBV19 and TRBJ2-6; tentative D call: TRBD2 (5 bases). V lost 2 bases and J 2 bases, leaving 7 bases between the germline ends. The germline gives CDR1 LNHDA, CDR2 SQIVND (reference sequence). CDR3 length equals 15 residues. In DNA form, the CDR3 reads TGTGCCAGTAGTATAACGGGGACTGGGGCCAACGTCCTGACTTTC. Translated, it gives CASSITGTGANVLTF.

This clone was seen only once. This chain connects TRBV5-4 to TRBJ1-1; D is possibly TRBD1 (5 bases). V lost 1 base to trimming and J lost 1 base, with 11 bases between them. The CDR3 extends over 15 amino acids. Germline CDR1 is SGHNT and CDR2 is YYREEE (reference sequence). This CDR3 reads CASSLPTAPNTEAFF. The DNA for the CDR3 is TGTGCCAGCAGCTTGCCGACAGCTCCGAACACTGAAGCTTTCTTT.

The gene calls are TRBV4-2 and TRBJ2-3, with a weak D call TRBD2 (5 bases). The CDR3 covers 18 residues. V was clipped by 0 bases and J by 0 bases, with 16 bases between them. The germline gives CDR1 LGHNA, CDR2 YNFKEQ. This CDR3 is CASSQEGRTTLSTDTQYF. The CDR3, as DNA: TGTGCCAGCAGCCAAGAAGGGAGAACGACTCTTAGCACAGATACGCAGTATTTT.

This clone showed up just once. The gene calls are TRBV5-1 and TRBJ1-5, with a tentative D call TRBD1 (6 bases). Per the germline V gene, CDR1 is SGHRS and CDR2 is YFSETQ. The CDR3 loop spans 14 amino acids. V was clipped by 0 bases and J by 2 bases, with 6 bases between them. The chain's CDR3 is CASSLAGGNQPQHF. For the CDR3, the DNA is TGCGCCAGCAGCTTGGCAGGGGGCAATCAGCCCCAGCATTTT.

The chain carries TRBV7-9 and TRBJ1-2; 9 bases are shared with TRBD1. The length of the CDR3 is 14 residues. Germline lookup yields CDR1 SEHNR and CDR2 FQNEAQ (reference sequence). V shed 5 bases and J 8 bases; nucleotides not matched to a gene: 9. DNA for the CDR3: TGTGCCAGCAGCGGCGTGGGGACAGGGAAGGGCTACACCTTC. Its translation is CASSGVGTGKGYTF.

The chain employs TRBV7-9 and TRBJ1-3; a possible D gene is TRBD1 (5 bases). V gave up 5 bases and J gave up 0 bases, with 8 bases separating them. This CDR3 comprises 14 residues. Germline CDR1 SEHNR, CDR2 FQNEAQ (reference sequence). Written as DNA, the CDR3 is TGTGCCAGCAGCCTGACAGACTCTGGAAACACCATATATTTT. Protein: CASSLTDSGNTIYF.

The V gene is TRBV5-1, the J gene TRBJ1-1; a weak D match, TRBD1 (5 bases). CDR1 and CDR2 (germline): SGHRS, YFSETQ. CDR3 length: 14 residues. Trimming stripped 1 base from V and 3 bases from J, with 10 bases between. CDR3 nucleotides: TGCGCCAGCAGCTTGCTGTGGGGGGACACTGAAGCTTTCTTT. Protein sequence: CASSLLWGDTEAFF.

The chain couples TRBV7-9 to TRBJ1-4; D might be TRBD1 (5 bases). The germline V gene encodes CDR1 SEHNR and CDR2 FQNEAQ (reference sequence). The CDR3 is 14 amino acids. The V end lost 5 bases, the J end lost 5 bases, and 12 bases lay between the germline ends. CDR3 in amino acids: CASSPWGSNEKLFF. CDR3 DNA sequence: TGTGCCAGCAGCCCCTGGGGGTCGAATGAAAAACTGTTTTTT.